Listed below are T cell receptor beta chains from one sample, sequenced in a study of control samples from healthy donors and cancer patients. Produced via immunoSEQ multiplex PCR; TCRdb's table is partial and in-frame only. This table has 65,000 to 80,000 clones, roughly 90% appearing once. The sequenced sample consisted of PBMCs. These receptors were taken from a woman in her fifties or sixties with colorectal cancer. CDR3s include the opening cysteine and the closing phenylalanine or tryptophan. A D gene is named only where the DNA matches it firmly. Clone size is shown for a subset of rows, as once, few, many or a class of expanded clone.

d_gene | len | j_gene | abundance | v_gene | CDR3aa | CDR3nt
TRBD1 | 16 | TRBJ2-5 | - | TRBV28 | CASSTSGTGFHETQYF | TGTGCCAGCAGTACCTCCGGGACAGGGTTTCACGAGACCCAGTACTTC
- | 16 | TRBJ2-1 | - | TRBV7-2 | CASSLWASSSSGVQFF | TGTGCCAGCAGCTTATGGGCCAGCTCAAGTTCGGGGGTGCAGTTCTTC
TRBD1 | 15 | TRBJ1-2 | - | TRBV6-1 | CASSEEKGGGYGYTF | TGTGCCAGCAGTGAAGAGAAAGGGGGCGGGTATGGCTACACCTTC
TRBD1 | 15 | TRBJ1-1 | - | TRBV6-5 | CASRGPGTANTEAFF | TGTGCCAGCCGAGGGCCCGGGACAGCTAACACTGAAGCTTTCTTT
TRBD2 | 16 | TRBJ2-3 | - | TRBV15 | CATSHGASGVTDTQYF | TGTGCCACCAGTCATGGGGCTAGCGGGGTAACAGATACGCAGTATTTT
TRBD1 | 17 | TRBJ1-4 | - | TRBV6-1 | CASSDIQGAATNEKLFF | TGTGCCAGCAGTGATATACAGGGGGCAGCAACTAATGAAAAACTGTTTTTT
- | 14 | TRBJ1-1 | few | TRBV15 | CATSRDWAGVEAFF | TGTGCCACCAGCAGAGATTGGGCAGGGGTAGAAGCTTTCTTT
TRBD1 | 13 | TRBJ1-5 | - | TRBV6-5 | CASLDREGRPQHF | TGTGCCAGCCTCGACAGGGAGGGGCGGCCCCAGCATTTT
- | 14 | TRBJ2-2 | - | TRBV10-3 | CAISDRSNTGELFF | TGTGCCATCAGCGACCGCTCGAACACCGGGGAGCTGTTTTTT
- | 14 | TRBJ2-2 | - | TRBV5-1 | CASSLGLASGELFF | TGCGCCAGCAGCTTAGGCCTGGCCTCCGGGGAGCTGTTTTTT
- | 14 | TRBJ2-1 | - | TRBV7-9 | CASSFMEEINEQFF | TGTGCCAGCAGCTTTATGGAGGAGATCAATGAGCAGTTCTTC
TRBD1 | 15 | TRBJ1-1 | - | TRBV5-6 | CASSLWGQGGAEAFF | TGTGCCAGCAGCTTGTGGGGACAGGGAGGCGCTGAAGCTTTCTTT
TRBD1 | 15 | TRBJ1-2 | - | TRBV19 | CATQTLTGFPYGYTF | TGTGCCACGCAAACCCTGACAGGGTTCCCTTATGGCTACACCTTC
TRBD1 | 15 | TRBJ2-1 | - | TRBV7-6 | CASSLWTGKSNEQFF | TGTGCCAGCAGCCTGTGGACAGGGAAATCCAATGAGCAGTTCTTC
TRBD1 | 14 | TRBJ2-3 | - | TRBV24-1 | CATSRTGNTDTQYF | TGTGCCACCAGCCGGACAGGCAACACAGATACGCAGTATTTT
- | 13 | TRBJ1-3 | - | TRBV10-2 | CASSAYQGNTIYF | TGCGCCAGCAGTGCCTATCAGGGAAACACCATATATTTT
- | 14 | TRBJ1-2 | - | TRBV6-5 | CASSFVRSNYGYTF | TGTGCCAGCAGTTTCGTTCGCAGCAACTATGGCTACACCTTC
- | 13 | TRBJ2-3 | - | TRBV12-3/TRBV12-4 | CASSLKVTDTQYF | TGTGCCAGCAGTTTGAAGGTCACAGATACGCAGTATTTT
- | 12 | TRBJ2-2 | - | TRBV10-3 | CAINGRGRGAVF | TGTGCCATCAATGGACGAGGGCGGGGAGCTGTTTTT
- | 12 | TRBJ2-5 | - | TRBV12-3/TRBV12-4 | CASSRVEETQYF | TGTGCCAGCAGTCGGGTAGAAGAGACCCAGTACTTC
- | 14 | TRBJ1-1 | - | TRBV3-1/TRBV3-2 | CASSQSGGNTEAFF | TGTGCCAGCAGCCAGAGCGGCGGGAACACTGAAGCTTTCTTT
- | 13 | TRBJ2-5 | - | TRBV29-1 | CSVSQGYQETQYF | TGCAGCGTGTCTCAGGGTTATCAAGAGACCCAGTACTTC
- | 16 | TRBJ1-6 | few | TRBV5-6 | CASSLGLRGGNSPLHF | TGTGCCAGCAGCTTAGGCCTCAGGGGTGGTAATTCACCCCTCCACTTT
TRBD1 | 15 | TRBJ2-3 | - | TRBV12-5 | CASAIQGMGVDTQYF | TGTGCTAGTGCCATACAGGGGATGGGGGTAGATACGCAGTATTTT
TRBD1 | 13 | TRBJ2-5 | - | TRBV7-3 | CASSRQGGETQYF | TGTGCCAGCAGCCGACAGGGGGGAGAGACCCAGTACTTC
TRBD2 | 17 | TRBJ2-5 | - | TRBV19 | CASSISGGGPGGETQYF | TGTGCCAGTAGTATTTCGGGCGGGGGGCCGGGTGGAGAGACCCAGTACTTC
- | 11 | TRBJ2-6 | few | TRBV20-1 | CSASGANVLTF | TGCAGTGCTTCTGGGGCCAACGTCCTGACTTTC
TRBD2 | 17 | TRBJ2-3 | - | TRBV6-2/TRBV6-3 | CASSYLAGGPSTDTQYF | TGTGCCAGCAGTTACCTAGCGGGGGGCCCAAGCACAGATACGCAGTATTTT
TRBD1 | 17 | TRBJ2-6 | - | TRBV24-1 | CATSDPGQGAGANVLTF | TGTGCCACCAGTGATCCGGGACAGGGGGCTGGGGCCAACGTCCTGACTTTC
- | 14 | TRBJ1-5 | - | TRBV7-2 | CASSLAHQNQPQHF | TGTGCCAGCAGCTTAGCGCACCAGAATCAGCCCCAGCATTTT
TRBD1 | 13 | TRBJ2-4 | - | TRBV10-1 | CASSGTGESIQYF | TGCGCCAGCAGTGGGACAGGGGAGAGCATTCAGTACTTC
- | 16 | TRBJ1-4 | - | TRBV7-6 | CASSSGPLSTNEKLFF | TGTGCCAGCAGCTCCGGACCCCTCTCAACTAATGAAAAACTGTTTTTT
TRBD1 | 14 | TRBJ1-2 | - | TRBV19 | CASNRVGQGPGYTF | TGTGCCAGTAATCGTGTCGGACAGGGACCTGGCTACACCTTC
- | 16 | TRBJ1-2 | - | TRBV21-1 | CASSNIGGAPGYGYTF | TGTGCCAGCAGCAACATAGGGGGGGCGCCGGGCTATGGCTACACCTTC
- | 16 | TRBJ2-3 | - | TRBV28 | CASSLFQGTSTDTQYF | TGTGCCAGCAGTTTATTTCAGGGGACAAGCACAGATACGCAGTATTTT
- | 13 | TRBJ2-5 | - | TRBV19 | CASSMGSGETQYF | TGTGCCAGTAGTATGGGGTCTGGGGAGACCCAGTACTTC
TRBD1 | 15 | TRBJ2-2 | - | TRBV11-3 | CASSSGQGADGELFF | TGTGCCAGCAGCTCCGGACAGGGGGCTGACGGGGAGCTGTTTTTT
- | 14 | TRBJ2-5 | - | TRBV7-2 | CASSFSRGQETQYF | TGTGCCAGCAGCTTTTCCCGGGGCCAGGAGACCCAGTACTTC
TRBD1 | 15 | TRBJ1-5 | - | TRBV10-1 | CATTGVTVSNQPQHF | TGCGCCACCACAGGGGTCACCGTTAGCAATCAGCCCCAGCATTTT
- | 15 | TRBJ2-2 | - | TRBV4-1 | CASSQERANTGELFF | TGCGCCAGCAGCCAAGAAAGGGCAAACACCGGGGAGCTGTTTTTT
TRBD2 | 15 | TRBJ2-5 | - | TRBV29-1 | CSVFLSGLGLETQYF | TGCAGCGTCTTCCTTTCAGGACTAGGATTAGAGACCCAGTACTTC
- | 14 | TRBJ1-2 | - | TRBV4-3 | CASSRSYPDYGYTF | TGCGCCAGCAGCCGCTCTTACCCCGACTATGGCTACACCTTC
- | 15 | TRBJ1-3 | few | TRBV6-1 | CASSEGYGSGNTIYF | TGTGCCAGCAGTGAGGGCTACGGCTCTGGAAACACCATATATTTT
- | 15 | TRBJ1-2 | - | TRBV2 | CASRMGLTGTYGYTF | TGTGCCAGCCGAATGGGACTTACAGGGACCTATGGCTACACCTTC
- | 15 | TRBJ2-2 | - | TRBV5-8 | CASSFEGSNTGELFF | TGTGCCAGCAGCTTCGAGGGATCGAACACCGGGGAGCTGTTTTTT
TRBD2 | 16 | TRBJ2-3 | once | TRBV5-1 | CASSSAGTSRGDTQYF | TGCGCCAGCAGCTCCGCCGGGACTAGCAGGGGAGATACGCAGTATTTT